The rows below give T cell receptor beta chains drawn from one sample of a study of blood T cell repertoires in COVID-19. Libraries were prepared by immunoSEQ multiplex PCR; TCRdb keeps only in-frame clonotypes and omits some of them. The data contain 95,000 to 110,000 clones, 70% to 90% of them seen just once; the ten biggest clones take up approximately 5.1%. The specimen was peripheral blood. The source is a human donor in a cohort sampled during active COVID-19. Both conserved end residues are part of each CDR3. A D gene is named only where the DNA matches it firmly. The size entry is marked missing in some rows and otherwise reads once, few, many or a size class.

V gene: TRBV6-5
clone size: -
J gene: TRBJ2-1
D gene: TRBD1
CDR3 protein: CASSWGTGPYNEQFF
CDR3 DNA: TGTGCCAGCAGCTGGGGGACAGGGCCCTACAATGAGCAGTTCTTC

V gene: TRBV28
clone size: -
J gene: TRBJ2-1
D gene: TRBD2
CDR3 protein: CASNPASGRYNEQFF
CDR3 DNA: TGTGCCAGCAACCCCGCTAGCGGGCGATACAATGAGCAGTTCTTC

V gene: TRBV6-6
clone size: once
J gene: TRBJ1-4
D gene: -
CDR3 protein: CASSYAGANEKLFF
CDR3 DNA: TGTGCCAGCAGTTACGCAGGGGCAAATGAAAAACTGTTTTTT

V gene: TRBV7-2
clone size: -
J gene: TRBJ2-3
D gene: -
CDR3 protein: CASSPQSGDTQYF
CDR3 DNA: TGTGCCAGCAGTCCCCAGTCTGGAGATACGCAGTATTTT

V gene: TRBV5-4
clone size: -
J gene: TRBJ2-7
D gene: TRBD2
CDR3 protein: CASSSLAGEAYEQYF
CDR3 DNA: TGTGCCAGCAGCTCTCTAGCGGGAGAGGCCTACGAGCAGTACTTC

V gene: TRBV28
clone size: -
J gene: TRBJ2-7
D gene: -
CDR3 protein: CASSQTGREQYF
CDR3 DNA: TGTGCCAGCAGTCAGACAGGGAGGGAGCAGTACTTC

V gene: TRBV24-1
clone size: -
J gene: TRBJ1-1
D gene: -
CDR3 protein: CATSEPGRDTEAFF
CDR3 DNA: TGTGCCACCAGTGAACCAGGGCGCGACACTGAAGCTTTCTTT

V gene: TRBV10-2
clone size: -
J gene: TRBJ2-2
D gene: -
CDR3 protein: CASRVTISGELFF
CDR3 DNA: TGCGCCAGCAGAGTGACTATCTCTGGGGAGCTGTTTTTT

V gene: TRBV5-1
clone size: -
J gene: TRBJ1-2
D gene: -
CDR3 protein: CASSPSQGYGYTF
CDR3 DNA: TGCGCCAGCAGCCCCTCTCAGGGCTATGGCTACACCTTC

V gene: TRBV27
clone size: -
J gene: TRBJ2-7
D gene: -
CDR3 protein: CASSFGGIGGEQYF
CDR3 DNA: TGTGCCAGCAGTTTTGGCGGGATCGGAGGCGAGCAGTACTTC

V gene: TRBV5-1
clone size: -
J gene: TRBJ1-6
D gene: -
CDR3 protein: CASSSGGGSNSYNSPLHF
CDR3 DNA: TGCGCCAGCAGCTCCGGGGGAGGGTCGAACTCCTATAATTCACCCCTCCACTTT

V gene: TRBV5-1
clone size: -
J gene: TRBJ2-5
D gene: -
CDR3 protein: CASSFTQETQYF
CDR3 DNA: TGCGCCAGCAGCTTTACACAAGAGACCCAGTACTTC

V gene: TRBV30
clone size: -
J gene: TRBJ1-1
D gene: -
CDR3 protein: CAWSYLLRTEAFF
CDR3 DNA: TGTGCCTGGAGTTATTTGCTTCGGACTGAAGCTTTCTTT

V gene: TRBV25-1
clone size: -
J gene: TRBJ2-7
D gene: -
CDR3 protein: CASSREGGSYEQYF
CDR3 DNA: TGTGCCAGCAGTCGAGAAGGGGGCTCCTACGAGCAGTACTTC

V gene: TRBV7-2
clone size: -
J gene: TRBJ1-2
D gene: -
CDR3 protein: CASSLSNYGYTF
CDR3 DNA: TGTGCCAGCAGCTTATCGAACTATGGCTACACCTTC

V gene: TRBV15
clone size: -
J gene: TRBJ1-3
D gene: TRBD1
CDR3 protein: CATSRGQGISGNTIYF
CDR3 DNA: TGTGCCACCAGCAGGGGACAGGGGATCTCTGGAAACACCATATATTTT

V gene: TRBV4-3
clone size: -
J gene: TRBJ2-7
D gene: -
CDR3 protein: CASSHGGSAPYEQYF
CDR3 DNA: TGCGCCAGCAGCCACGGAGGCAGTGCCCCCTACGAGCAGTACTTC

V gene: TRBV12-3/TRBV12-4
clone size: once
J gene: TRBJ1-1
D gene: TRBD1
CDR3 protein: CASSYDRGTEAFF
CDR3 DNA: TGTGCCAGCAGTTACGACAGGGGTACTGAAGCTTTCTTT

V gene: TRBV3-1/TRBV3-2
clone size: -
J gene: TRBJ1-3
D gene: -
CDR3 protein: CASSQESTGNTIYF
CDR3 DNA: TGTGCCAGCAGCCAAGAATCAACTGGAAACACCATATATTTT

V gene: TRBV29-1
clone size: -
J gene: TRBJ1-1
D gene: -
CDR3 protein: CSVDAVGTEAFF
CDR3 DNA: TGCAGCGTTGACGCGGTGGGCACTGAAGCTTTCTTT

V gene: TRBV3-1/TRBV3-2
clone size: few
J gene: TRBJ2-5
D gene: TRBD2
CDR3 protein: CASSQYPGLAGETQYF
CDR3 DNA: TGTGCCAGCAGCCAATACCCGGGACTAGCGGGGGAGACCCAGTACTTC

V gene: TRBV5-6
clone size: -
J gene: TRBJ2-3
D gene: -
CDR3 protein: CASSLPTGADTQYF
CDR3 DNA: TGTGCCAGCAGCTTGCCAACAGGCGCAGATACGCAGTATTTT

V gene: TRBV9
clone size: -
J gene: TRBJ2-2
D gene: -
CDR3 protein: CASSAAGTNTGELFF
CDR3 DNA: TGTGCCAGCAGCGCTGCGGGAACCAACACCGGGGAGCTGTTTTTT

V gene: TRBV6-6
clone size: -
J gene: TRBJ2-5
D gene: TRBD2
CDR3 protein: CASSSTSGGETQYF
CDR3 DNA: TGTGCCAGCAGTTCGACTAGCGGGGGCGAGACCCAGTACTTC

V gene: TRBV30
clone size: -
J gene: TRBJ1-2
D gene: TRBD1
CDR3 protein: CAWSVGKTGRGYTF
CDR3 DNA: TGTGCCTGGAGTGTTGGGAAGACAGGGCGAGGCTACACCTTC

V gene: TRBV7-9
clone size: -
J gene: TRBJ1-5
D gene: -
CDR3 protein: CASSLESGSNQPQHF
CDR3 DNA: TGTGCCAGCAGCTTAGAGTCGGGTAGCAATCAGCCCCAGCATTTT

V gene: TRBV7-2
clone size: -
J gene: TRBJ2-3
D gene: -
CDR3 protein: CASSPRADTQYF
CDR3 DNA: TGTGCCAGCAGCCCCCGCGCAGATACGCAGTATTTT

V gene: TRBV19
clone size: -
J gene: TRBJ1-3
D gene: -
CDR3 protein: CASSIGGSLSGNTIYF
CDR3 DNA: TGTGCCAGTAGTATTGGCGGCTCACTCTCTGGAAACACCATATATTTT

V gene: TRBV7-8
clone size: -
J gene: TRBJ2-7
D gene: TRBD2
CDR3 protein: CASSPVLAGIYEQYF
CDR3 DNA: TGTGCCAGCAGCCCAGTGCTAGCGGGGATCTACGAGCAGTACTTC

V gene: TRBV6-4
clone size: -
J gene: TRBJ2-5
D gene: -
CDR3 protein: CASSAIPGETQYF
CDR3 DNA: TGTGCCAGCAGCGCGATCCCGGGGGAGACCCAGTACTTC

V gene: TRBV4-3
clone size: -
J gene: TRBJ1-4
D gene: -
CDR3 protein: CASSHYGGEEKLFF
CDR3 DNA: TGCGCCAGCAGCCACTACGGGGGAGAGGAAAAACTGTTTTTT

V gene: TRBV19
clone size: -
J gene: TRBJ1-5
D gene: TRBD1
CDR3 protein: CASGPDRGVNQPQHF
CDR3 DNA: TGTGCCAGTGGCCCGGACAGGGGGGTCAATCAGCCCCAGCATTTT

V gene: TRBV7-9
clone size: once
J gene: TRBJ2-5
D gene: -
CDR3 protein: CASSFQGLIGETQYF
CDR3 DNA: TGTGCCAGCAGCTTTCAGGGTTTAATCGGAGAGACCCAGTACTTC

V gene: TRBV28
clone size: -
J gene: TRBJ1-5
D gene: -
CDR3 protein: CASSFISNQPQHF
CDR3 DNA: TGTGCCAGCAGTTTCATCAGCAATCAGCCCCAGCATTTT

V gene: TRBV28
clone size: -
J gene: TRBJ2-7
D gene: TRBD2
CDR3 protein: CASTLGIGTSGIYEQYF
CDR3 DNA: TGTGCCAGCACCCTAGGGATCGGGACTAGCGGGATCTACGAGCAGTACTTC

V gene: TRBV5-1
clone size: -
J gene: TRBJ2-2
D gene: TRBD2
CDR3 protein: CASSLSGTSGRIGELFF
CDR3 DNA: TGCGCCAGCAGCTTATCCGGGACTAGCGGGAGGATCGGGGAGCTGTTTTTT

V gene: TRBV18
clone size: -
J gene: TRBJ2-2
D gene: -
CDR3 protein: CASSPLVGGGTGELFF
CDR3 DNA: TGTGCCAGCTCACCGTTGGTAGGAGGCGGCACCGGGGAGCTGTTTTTT

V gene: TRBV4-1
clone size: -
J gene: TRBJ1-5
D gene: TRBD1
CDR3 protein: CASSQFWDRAKSPQHF
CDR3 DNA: TGCGCCAGCAGTCAGTTCTGGGACAGGGCCAAGTCGCCCCAGCATTTT

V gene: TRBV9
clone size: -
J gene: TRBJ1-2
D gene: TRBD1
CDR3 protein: CASSPRQGALNGYTF
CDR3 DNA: TGTGCCAGCAGCCCTAGACAGGGGGCCCTCAATGGCTACACCTTC

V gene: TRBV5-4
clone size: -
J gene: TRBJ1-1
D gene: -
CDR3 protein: CASSPATSGPGTEAFF
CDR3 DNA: TGTGCCAGCAGCCCTGCGACTAGCGGCCCAGGCACTGAAGCTTTCTTT

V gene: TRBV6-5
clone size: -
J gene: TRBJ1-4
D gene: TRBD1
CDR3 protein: CASRLDRTNEKLFF
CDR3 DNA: TGTGCCAGCAGGCTGGACAGGACTAATGAAAAACTGTTTTTT

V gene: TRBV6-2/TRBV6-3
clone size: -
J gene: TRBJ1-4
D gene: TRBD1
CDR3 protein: CASSTMTLGQVNEKLFF
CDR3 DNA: TGTGCCAGCAGTACGATGACTCTGGGACAGGTTAATGAAAAACTGTTTTTT

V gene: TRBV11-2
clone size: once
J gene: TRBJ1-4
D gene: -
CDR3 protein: CASSQGTFEKLFF
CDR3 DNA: TGTGCCAGCAGCCAGGGGACATTTGAAAAACTGTTTTTT

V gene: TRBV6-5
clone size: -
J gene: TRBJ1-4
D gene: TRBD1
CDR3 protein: CASRRDRSNEKLFF
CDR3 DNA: TGTGCCAGCAGGAGGGACAGGTCTAATGAAAAACTGTTTTTT

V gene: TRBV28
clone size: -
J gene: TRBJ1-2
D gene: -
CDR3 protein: CASSPTEINYGYTF
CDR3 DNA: TGTGCCAGCAGCCCGACAGAGATTAACTATGGCTACACCTTC

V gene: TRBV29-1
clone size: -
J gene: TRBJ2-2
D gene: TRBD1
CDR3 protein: CSVDRGRSGELFF
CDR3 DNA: TGCAGCGTGGACAGGGGAAGATCCGGGGAGCTGTTTTTT

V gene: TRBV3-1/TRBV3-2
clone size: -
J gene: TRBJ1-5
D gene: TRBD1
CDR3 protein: CASSQDSGQAIQPQHF
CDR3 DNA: TGTGCCAGCAGCCAAGACTCGGGACAGGCCATTCAGCCCCAGCATTTT

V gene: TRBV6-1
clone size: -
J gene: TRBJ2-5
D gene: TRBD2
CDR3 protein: CASSETGGGAKQTQYF
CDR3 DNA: TGTGCCAGCAGTGAAACGGGGGGGGGCGCCAAACAGACCCAGTACTTC

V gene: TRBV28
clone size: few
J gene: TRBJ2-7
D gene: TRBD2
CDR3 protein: CASSSTREGYYYEQYF
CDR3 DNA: TGTGCCAGCAGTTCCACCCGGGAGGGATACTATTACGAGCAGTACTTC

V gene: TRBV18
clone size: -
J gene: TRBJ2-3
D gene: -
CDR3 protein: CASSPGTDTQYF
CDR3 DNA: TGTGCCAGCTCACCCGGCACAGATACGCAGTATTTT

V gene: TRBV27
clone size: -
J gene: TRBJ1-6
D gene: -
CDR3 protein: CASSSFRAYNSPLHF
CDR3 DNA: TGTGCCAGCAGTTCATTCAGGGCCTATAATTCACCCCTCCACTTT

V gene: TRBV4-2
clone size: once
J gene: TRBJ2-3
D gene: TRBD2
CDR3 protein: CASSQGSGSTDTQYF
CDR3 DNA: TGTGCCAGCAGCCAAGGTAGCGGGAGCACAGATACGCAGTATTTT

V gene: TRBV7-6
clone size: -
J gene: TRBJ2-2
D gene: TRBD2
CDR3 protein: CASSFTFTGRGLGELFF
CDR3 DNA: TGTGCCAGCAGCTTCACCTTTACTGGGAGGGGACTCGGGGAGCTGTTTTTT

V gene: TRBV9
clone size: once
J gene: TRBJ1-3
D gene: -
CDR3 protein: CASSRWTLPGNTIYF
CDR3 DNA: TGTGCCAGCAGCAGATGGACATTACCTGGAAACACCATATATTTT

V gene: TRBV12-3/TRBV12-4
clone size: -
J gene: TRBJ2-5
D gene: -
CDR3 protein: CASRSGGGTQYF
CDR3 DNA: TGTGCCAGCAGGAGCGGTGGTGGGACCCAGTACTTC